This is a list of T cell receptor beta chains from one sample in a study of shared clonotypes between healthy human individuals. The method was immunoSEQ multiplex PCR; TCRdb's version includes in-frame clones alone and lacks a portion of them. The table lists roughly 2,500,000 clones, approximately 93% of them singletons. The sample comprised naive CD4+ T cells from PBMCs. The receptors were sampled from a man younger than 35 in good health. Some clones in this sample may be carry-over from other donors' samples. Each CDR3 is given with its conserved first and last residue. A D gene is named only where the DNA matches it firmly. Only some rows state a clone size, as once, few, many or a class for expanded clones.

V	J	size	D	DNA	CDR3
TRBV2	TRBJ1-5	few	TRBD1	TGTGCCAGCAGTCCAACAGGGGGCGGACAGCCCCAGCATTTT	CASSPTGGGQPQHF
TRBV28	TRBJ2-1	.	.	TGTGCCAGCACCATGGGGAGGAACTACAATGAGCAGTTCTTC	CASTMGRNYNEQFF
TRBV5-1	TRBJ2-2	.	TRBD2	TGCGCCAGCAGCCCCACCGGGACTAGCCCCGGGGAGCTGTTTTTT	CASSPTGTSPGELFF
TRBV28	TRBJ2-7	.	.	TGTGCCAGCAGTTACTCAAAACCGGGTCAAAGGGGCGAGCAGTACTTC	CASSYSKPGQRGEQYF
TRBV5-1	TRBJ2-1	few	.	TGCGCCAGCAGCTTGGAGGGGGGCTCCTACAATGAGCAGTTCTTC	CASSLEGGSYNEQFF
TRBV5-5	TRBJ2-5	.	TRBD2	TGTGCCAGCAGCTTAGACGGGAGGGCCTTCGGGGAGACCCAGTACTTC	CASSLDGRAFGETQYF
TRBV5-6	TRBJ2-3	.	TRBD1	TGTGCCAGCAGCCAGGGACAGGCCTACACAGATACGCAGTATTTT	CASSQGQAYTDTQYF
TRBV5-4	TRBJ2-7	.	.	TGTGCCAGCAGCTTAAAGAGCCAGAGCTCCTACGAGCAGTACTTC	CASSLKSQSSYEQYF
TRBV5-4	TRBJ2-7	.	.	TGTGCCAGCAGCTTGGGTCCCAGGGTAAACGAGCAGTACTTC	CASSLGPRVNEQYF
TRBV6-1	TRBJ1-5	.	.	TGTGCCAGCAGTGAAGCCGGCCTCTTGAGCAGCAATCAGCCCCAGCATTTT	CASSEAGLLSSNQPQHF
TRBV29-1	TRBJ2-5	.	TRBD2	TGCAGCACTGACGGGGGGACCGGGGGGACCCAGTACTTC	CSTDGGTGGTQYF
TRBV18	TRBJ1-5	.	.	TGTGCCAGCTCCCCCGACGGGGGCAATCAGCCCCAGCATTTT	CASSPDGGNQPQHF
TRBV5-1	TRBJ1-1	.	.	TGCGCCAGCAGCCGACAGACAGCAATGAACACTGAAGCTTTCTTT	CASSRQTAMNTEAFF
TRBV5-4	TRBJ2-5	.	TRBD2	TGTGCCAGCAGCTTCACTAGCGGAAGGGAGACCCAGTACTTC	CASSFTSGRETQYF
TRBV5-1	TRBJ2-7	.	TRBD1	TGCGCCAGCAGCTTTCTGAGCCCACCTGGGACAGGGGACGAGCAGTACTTC	CASSFLSPPGTGDEQYF
TRBV27	TRBJ1-4	.	.	TGTGCCAGCAGTTCCCCGGGACGGTGGAAAAAACTGTTTTTT	CASSSPGRWKKLFF
TRBV10-3	TRBJ1-1	few	.	TGTAGAGTTAGCCGACAGGAAGGGACTGAAGCTTTCTTT	CRVSRQEGTEAFF
TRBV6-1	TRBJ2-1	.	TRBD2	TGTGCCAGCAGTGAACGGGCTAGCGGATTCTCCTACAATGAGCAGTTCTTC	CASSERASGFSYNEQFF
TRBV30	TRBJ2-2	.	TRBD2	TGTGCCTGCGGGGGGGATACGAACACCGGGGAGCTGTTTTTT	CACGGDTNTGELFF
TRBV5-1	TRBJ1-1	.	.	TGCGCCAGCAGCCTAAAACAGGGAGATACTGAAGCTTTCTTT	CASSLKQGDTEAFF
TRBV9	TRBJ1-5	.	.	TGTGCCAGCAGCGTGGGGGGACTTCTAAATCAGCCCCAGCATTTT	CASSVGGLLNQPQHF
TRBV5-1	TRBJ1-2	.	.	TGCGCCAGCAGCTTGGAGCCAGGGCCATATGGCTACACCTTC	CASSLEPGPYGYTF
TRBV4-1	TRBJ2-7	.	TRBD2	TGCGCCAGCAGCCAAGGGGGCGGGAGGGCATCCTACGAGCAGTACTTC	CASSQGGGRASYEQYF
TRBV14	TRBJ1-4	.	.	TGTGCCAGCAGCCAAGCCGGACCAATCCTTAATGAAAAACTGTTTTTT	CASSQAGPILNEKLFF
TRBV7-3	TRBJ2-1	.	.	TGTGCCAGCAGCTTGCCGAGCAATGAGCAGTTCTTC	CASSLPSNEQFF
TRBV7-3	TRBJ1-1	.	TRBD1	TGTGCCAGCAGTCAAGAGGACAGGGGCACTGAAGCTTTCTTT	CASSQEDRGTEAFF
TRBV28	TRBJ2-7	.	TRBD2	TGTGCCAGCAGTTTAGCGGGAGGTGACGAGCAGTACTTC	CASSLAGGDEQYF
TRBV5-6	TRBJ2-5	.	.	TGTGCCAGCAGCTTTAACGCGGGGAAAGAGACCCAGTACTTC	CASSFNAGKETQYF
TRBV6-1	TRBJ2-5	.	.	TGTGCCAGCAGACGGGACGGGAGTGAGACCCAGTACTTC	CASRRDGSETQYF
TRBV7-9	TRBJ2-3	once	TRBD1	TGTGCCAGCAGCTTAGGTTCGTGGACAGGGGCCCTTAGCACAGATACGCAGTATTTT	CASSLGSWTGALSTDTQYF
TRBV13	TRBJ2-5	.	TRBD2	TGTGCCAGCAGCTTTAGACTAGCGGGAGGCGGCATGGCAGAGACCCAGTACTTC	CASSFRLAGGGMAETQYF
TRBV5-1	TRBJ2-7	.	.	TGCGCCAGCAACGATGGGACTCCGGTTAGGCAGTACTTC	CASNDGTPVRQYF
TRBV7-3	TRBJ2-1	.	TRBD2	TGTGCCAGCAGCCCGGAGGGACTAGCGGGAGCCGAGCAGTTCTTC	CASSPEGLAGAEQFF
TRBV27	TRBJ2-1	.	.	TGTGCCAGCAGTTATCTTGGCGGGAACTACAATGAGCAGTTCTTC	CASSYLGGNYNEQFF
TRBV5-4	TRBJ2-3	.	.	TGTGCCAGCAGCTCCGGGGGAGGCACAGATACGCAGTATTTT	CASSSGGGTDTQYF
TRBV2	TRBJ2-7	.	.	TGTGCCAGCAGTCCGAGACTCGAGCTCTCCTACGAGCAGTACTTC	CASSPRLELSYEQYF
TRBV28	TRBJ2-7	.	.	TGTGCCAGCAGTTTACCCCAGCCCTCCTACGAGCAGTACTTC	CASSLPQPSYEQYF
TRBV29-1	TRBJ2-1	.	.	TGCAGCGCCCCCGGAAGGGCAGGAGGTTACAATGAGCAGTTCTTC	CSAPGRAGGYNEQFF
TRBV2	TRBJ2-7	once	TRBD1	TGTGCCAGCACCGGGGGCAGGGGGCCGGGGTACTTC	CASTGGRGPGYF
TRBV10-1	TRBJ2-3	.	.	TGCGCCAGCAGTGAGTCGGCTAGCGGCACAGATACGCAGTATTTT	CASSESASGTDTQYF
TRBV18	TRBJ2-3	.	TRBD2	TGTGCCAGCTCACGTCCCGGGACTAGCGGGTCAGATACGCAGTATTTT	CASSRPGTSGSDTQYF
TRBV6-1	TRBJ1-5	.	.	TGTGCCAGCACAACAGGGTCCAGCAATCAGCCCCAGCATTTT	CASTTGSSNQPQHF
TRBV5-1	TRBJ2-3	.	TRBD2	TGCGCCAGCAGCTCACTAGCGGGACTTAGCACAGATACGCAGTATTTT	CASSSLAGLSTDTQYF
TRBV2	TRBJ2-2	.	TRBD2	TGTGCCAGCATTCGGAGTAGCGGGAGGGCCACCGGGGAGCTGTTTTTT	CASIRSSGRATGELFF
TRBV10-2	TRBJ2-7	.	TRBD1	TGCGCCAGCAGTGACCAGAGGGGACAGGGCTCCTACGAGCAGTACTTC	CASSDQRGQGSYEQYF
TRBV7-3	TRBJ2-7	.	.	TGTGCCAGCGCCACCTGGGGGAGGAGCTCCTACGAGCAGTACTTC	CASATWGRSSYEQYF
TRBV7-9	TRBJ1-1	.	.	TGTGCCAGCAGCAAACAAGGAGCGAGCACTGAAGCTTTCTTT	CASSKQGASTEAFF
TRBV20-1	TRBJ2-5	.	.	TGCAGTGCTACTGCGGCTGAGACCCAGTACTTC	CSATAAETQYF
TRBV6-5	TRBJ2-5	.	.	TGTGCCAGCAGCACCAGGGTGAGGGGGGAGACCCAGTACTTC	CASSTRVRGETQYF
TRBV28	TRBJ1-5	once	TRBD1	TGTGCCATTCAACAGGGGAGGGTTCAGCCCCAGCATTTT	CAIQQGRVQPQHF
TRBV27	TRBJ2-1	.	TRBD2	TGTGCCAGCAGTTCCCTAGCGGGCTCCTACAATGAGCAGTTCTTC	CASSSLAGSYNEQFF
TRBV5-6	TRBJ2-5	.	.	TGTGCCAGCAGCTTGCTTTGGGACACCATGGAAGAGACCCAGTACTTC	CASSLLWDTMEETQYF